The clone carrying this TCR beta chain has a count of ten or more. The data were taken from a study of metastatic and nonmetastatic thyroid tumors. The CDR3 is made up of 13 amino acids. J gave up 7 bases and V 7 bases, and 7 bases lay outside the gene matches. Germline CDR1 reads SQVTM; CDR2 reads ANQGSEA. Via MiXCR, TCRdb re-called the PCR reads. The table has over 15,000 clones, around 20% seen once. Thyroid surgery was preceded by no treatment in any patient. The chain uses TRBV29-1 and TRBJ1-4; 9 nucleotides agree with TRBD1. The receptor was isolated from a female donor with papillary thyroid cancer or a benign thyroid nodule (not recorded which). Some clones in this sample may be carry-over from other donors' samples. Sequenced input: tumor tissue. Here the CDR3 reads CSAKTGGSEKLFF. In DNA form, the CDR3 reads TGCAGCGCAAAGACAGGGGGGAGTGAAAAACTGTTTTTT.